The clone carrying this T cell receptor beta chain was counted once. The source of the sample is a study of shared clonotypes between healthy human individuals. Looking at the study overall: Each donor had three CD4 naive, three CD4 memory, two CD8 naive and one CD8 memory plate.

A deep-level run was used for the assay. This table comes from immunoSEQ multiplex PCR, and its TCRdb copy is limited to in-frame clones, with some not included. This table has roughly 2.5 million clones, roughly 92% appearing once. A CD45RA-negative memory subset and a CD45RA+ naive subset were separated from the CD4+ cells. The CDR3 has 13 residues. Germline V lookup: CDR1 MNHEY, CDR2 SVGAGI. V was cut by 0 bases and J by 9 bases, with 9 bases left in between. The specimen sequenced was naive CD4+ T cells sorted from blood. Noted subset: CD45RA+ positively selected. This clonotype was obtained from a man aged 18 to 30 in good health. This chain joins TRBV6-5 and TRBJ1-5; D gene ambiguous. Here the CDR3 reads CASSYSKEGPQHF. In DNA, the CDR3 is TGTGCCAGCAGTTACTCGAAGGAGGGGCCCCAGCATTTT.